This is a list of T cell receptor beta chains from one sample in a study of blood T cell repertoires in COVID-19. Profiling relied on immunoSEQ multiplex PCR, and the TCRdb table lists in-frame clones only, not all of them. The data show hundreds of thousands of clones, about four fifths seen once. What was sequenced was peripheral blood. The receptors derive from an elderly man with acute or convalescent COVID-19. The CDR3 runs from the conserved cysteine through the conserved F or W. D genes are given only for firm matches. Clone size appears in some rows only: once, few, many, or a class for an expanded clone.

.	TRBD1	TRBV28	TRBJ1-6	TGTGCCAGCAGACTAGGACAGGCAGGAAGCTCCTATAATTCACCCCTCCACTTT	CASRLGQAGSSYNSPLHF
once	.	TRBV24-1	TRBJ2-3	TGTGCCACCAGGGGACACTCTAGCACAGATACGCAGTATTTT	CATRGHSSTDTQYF
.	TRBD1	TRBV19	TRBJ2-7	TGTGCCAGTAGTGGGACAGGGACGGCCTACGAGCAGTACTTC	CASSGTGTAYEQYF
.	.	TRBV18	TRBJ2-3	TGTGCCAGCTCACACCTTTCGTGGGGGGGCAACACAGATACGCAGTATTTT	CASSHLSWGGNTDTQYF
.	.	TRBV20-1	TRBJ2-1	TGCAGTGCTAGTCCCGGGACTCAGAGCGTCAATGAGCAGTTCTTC	CSASPGTQSVNEQFF
few	TRBD2	TRBV6-5	TRBJ2-7	TGTGCCAGCAGTTATTGGACTAGCACCGAGCAGTACTTC	CASSYWTSTEQYF
few	TRBD1	TRBV18	TRBJ2-7	TGTGCCAGCTCACCACCCGGGACAGGGCATACCTACGAGCAGTACTTC	CASSPPGTGHTYEQYF
.	.	TRBV2	TRBJ2-7	TGTGCCAGCAGTTCCACATACGAGCAGTACTTC	CASSSTYEQYF
.	TRBD1	TRBV6-5	TRBJ2-4	TGTGCCAGCAGCGGACAGGGCCGGGGCATTCAGTACTTC	CASSGQGRGIQYF
.	.	TRBV7-6	TRBJ2-7	TGTGCCAGCAGCTATAGGGGAGGGGGGACCCCCTACGAGCAGTACTTC	CASSYRGGGTPYEQYF
.	.	TRBV24-1	TRBJ1-4	TGTGCCACCAGTGATCCCTTGTCAGGTGGCGAAAAACTGTTTTTT	CATSDPLSGGEKLFF
once	TRBD1	TRBV18	TRBJ1-2	TGTGCCAGCTCACCACCGCCCGGGACAGATGGCTATGGCTACACCTTC	CASSPPPGTDGYGYTF
.	TRBD1	TRBV24-1	TRBJ1-5	TGTGCCACCAGTGGGGGACAGGGAAGACAGCCCCAGCATTTT	CATSGGQGRQPQHF
.	.	TRBV28	TRBJ2-7	TGTGCCAGCAGTCCCGAAGGGGCAGGGACTGCTGAGCAGTACTTC	CASSPEGAGTAEQYF
.	.	TRBV24-1	TRBJ2-1	TGTGCCACCAGTGACCGGAGTCACTCCTACAATGAGCAGTTCTTC	CATSDRSHSYNEQFF
.	.	TRBV9	TRBJ2-3	TGTGCCAGCAGCTCCCGGACGGGAACAGATACGCAGTATTTT	CASSSRTGTDTQYF
.	TRBD1	TRBV5-1	TRBJ2-5	TGCGCCAGCACCCGACAGGGTTTGCGGGAGACCCAGTACTTC	CASTRQGLRETQYF
.	.	TRBV28	TRBJ1-5	TGTGCCAGCAGTTTTCGGCCCCAGCATTTT	CASSFRPQHF
.	TRBD1	TRBV19	TRBJ2-7	TGTGCCAGTAGCAGATCTGGGACAGGGAATTACGAGCAGTACTTC	CASSRSGTGNYEQYF